This TCR beta chain is from a study of cytomegalovirus exposure and HLA in healthy donors. Study-level information: HLA-typed donors were the source of approximately 86 million unique TCRs held in an early data release. The study's findings and limits: A later analysis showed HLA-associated TCR beta chains outstripping equally common others in clonal expansion. A prior analysis recorded that most TCR beta V segments were productive about 90% or about 30% of the time.

The germline V gene has CDR1 SNHLY and CDR2 FYNNEI. The CDR3 runs 12 residues. The V end lost 4 bases, the J end lost 7 bases, and 8 bases lay between the germline ends. A remark on this clone: Its specificity is not known.

A multiplex PCR was run with 60 Vbeta primers and 13 Jbeta primers. Original processing methods: Later reanalysis found 75 million to 95 million unique TCR beta chains, 9 million to 12 million of them shared. Assay: immunoSEQ multiplex PCR; the TCRdb copy retains only in-frame clones and omits some. From that table come the V and J calls and clone size; the DNA was used to work out D and trimming. The sample has 150,000 to 200,000 clones, about 77% seen once; the top ten hold approximately 7%. The chain is built from TRBV2 and TRBJ2-4; a weak D match, TRBD1 (6 bases). The clonotype originates from a male donor in good health and CMV-seropositive. Sequencing was done on a sample of PBMCs. The CDR3 DNA is TGTGCCAGCAGTGTTCAGGGGAACATTCAGTACTTC. Residues: CASSVQGNIQYF.